Listed below are T cell receptor beta chains from one sample, sequenced in a study of cytomegalovirus exposure and HLA in healthy donors. The method was immunoSEQ multiplex PCR; TCRdb's version includes in-frame clones alone and lacks a portion of them. There are about 240,000 clones in the sample; more than 75% occur only once, and around 1.2% lies in the top ten. The sequenced sample consisted of PBMCs. These TCRs come from a woman aged 30 to 39 in good health and CMV-seropositive. The CDR3 runs from the conserved cysteine through the conserved F or W. Each record gives: clone size, J gene, V gene, D gene, CDR3 protein, CDR3 DNA. The D gene is left open where the match is weak. Clone size is given for some rows only: seen once, a few or many times, or a class if the clone is expanded.

clone size: .; J gene: TRBJ2-3; V gene: TRBV5-1; D gene: TRBD2; CDR3 protein: CASTPGTSRTDTQYF; CDR3 DNA: TGCGCCAGCACTCCCGGGACTAGCCGCACAGATACGCAGTATTTT
clone size: .; J gene: TRBJ2-1; V gene: TRBV9; D gene: TRBD2; CDR3 protein: CASSPVGLAGINEQFF; CDR3 DNA: TGTGCCAGCAGCCCCGTGGGGCTAGCGGGAATCAATGAGCAGTTCTTC
clone size: .; J gene: TRBJ1-2; V gene: TRBV19; D gene: .; CDR3 protein: CASSALTGRSGYTF; CDR3 DNA: TGTGCCAGTAGCGCTCTGACAGGTAGAAGTGGCTACACCTTC
clone size: once; J gene: TRBJ1-1; V gene: TRBV6-5; D gene: .; CDR3 protein: CASTRDTEAFF; CDR3 DNA: TGTGCCAGCACCCGAGACACTGAAGCTTTCTTT
clone size: .; J gene: TRBJ2-7; V gene: TRBV27; D gene: TRBD2; CDR3 protein: CASGGVAGGLQVGYF; CDR3 DNA: TGTGCCAGCGGAGGAGTAGCGGGAGGGCTCCAAGTAGGGTACTTC
clone size: .; J gene: TRBJ2-5; V gene: TRBV10-3; D gene: .; CDR3 protein: CAISEIKGEETQYF; CDR3 DNA: TGTGCCATCAGTGAGATTAAAGGGGAAGAGACCCAGTACTTC
clone size: .; J gene: TRBJ2-7; V gene: TRBV4-1; D gene: .; CDR3 protein: CASSQDQSGYYEQYF; CDR3 DNA: TGCGCCAGCAGCCAAGATCAGTCGGGTTACTACGAGCAGTACTTC
clone size: few; J gene: TRBJ2-1; V gene: TRBV2; D gene: .; CDR3 protein: CASSVDPASEQFF; CDR3 DNA: TGTGCCAGCAGTGTCGACCCCGCTAGCGAGCAGTTCTTC
clone size: .; J gene: TRBJ2-5; V gene: TRBV29-1; D gene: TRBD1; CDR3 protein: CSVAAGGFLGQETQYF; CDR3 DNA: TGCAGCGTTGCGGCAGGGGGCTTTTTGGGGCAAGAGACCCAGTACTTC
clone size: .; J gene: TRBJ2-3; V gene: TRBV9; D gene: .; CDR3 protein: CASSAHRGSAATDTQYF; CDR3 DNA: TGTGCCAGCAGCGCACACCGGGGTTCGGCGGCCACAGATACGCAGTATTTT
clone size: .; J gene: TRBJ2-5; V gene: TRBV5-1; D gene: TRBD2; CDR3 protein: CASSWTGTSVQETQYF; CDR3 DNA: TGCGCCAGCAGCTGGACCGGGACTAGCGTACAAGAGACCCAGTACTTC
clone size: .; J gene: TRBJ2-4; V gene: TRBV5-4; D gene: TRBD1; CDR3 protein: CASSLGQVENIQYF; CDR3 DNA: TGTGCCAGCAGCTTAGGACAGGTGGAAAACATTCAGTACTTC
clone size: .; J gene: TRBJ2-7; V gene: TRBV2; D gene: .; CDR3 protein: CASGIRRDSPYEQYF; CDR3 DNA: TGTGCCAGCGGAATACGCCGGGACTCCCCCTACGAGCAGTACTTC
clone size: once; J gene: TRBJ1-2; V gene: TRBV27; D gene: TRBD1; CDR3 protein: CASSLSGWGQGRLGNYGYTF; CDR3 DNA: TGTGCCAGCAGTTTATCTGGTTGGGGACAGGGTCGATTGGGGAACTATGGCTACACCTTC